Listed below are T cell receptor beta chains from one sample, sequenced in a study of cytomegalovirus exposure and HLA in healthy donors. This table comes from immunoSEQ multiplex PCR, and its TCRdb copy is limited to in-frame clones, with some not included. This sample has roughly 130,000 clones, with 75% to 90% found just once. Sequenced input: PBMCs. The receptor source for this set is a woman aged 40 to 50 in good health and CMV-seronegative. Both conserved end residues are part of each CDR3. D genes are given only for firm matches. Clone sizes are given selectively: once, few, many, or a class where the clone is expanded.

clone_size	j_call	v_call	d_call	cdr3_aa
NA	TRBJ1-1	TRBV29-1	NA	CSVAEGPNTEAFF
NA	TRBJ2-5	TRBV27	NA	CASSLYRGKETQYF
NA	TRBJ2-3	TRBV5-5	NA	CASSFPPGHQSSTDTQYF
few	TRBJ2-5	TRBV4-3	TRBD1	CASSQDRGYQETQYF
NA	TRBJ2-3	TRBV9	TRBD2	CASSGVAGGLTDTQYF
NA	TRBJ2-7	TRBV5-6	TRBD2	CASSSGGTSISYEQYF
NA	TRBJ1-1	TRBV9	TRBD1	CASSVDRDRAYTEAFF
NA	TRBJ1-2	TRBV5-4	NA	CASSPVSGQPGGYTF
NA	TRBJ1-1	TRBV7-2	TRBD1	CASSLEGQGVNTEAFF
NA	TRBJ1-2	TRBV28	TRBD1	CASSLDRAGYGYTF
NA	TRBJ1-6	TRBV11-2	NA	CASSFSSEVGRPF
NA	TRBJ2-3	TRBV27	NA	CASSLSRDTQYF
NA	TRBJ1-4	TRBV5-5	NA	CASSFSEDEKLFF
NA	TRBJ2-7	TRBV7-6	NA	CASSSGDLREQYF
NA	TRBJ1-3	TRBV5-1	NA	CASSLTGLQGRNTIYF
NA	TRBJ1-1	TRBV20-1	NA	CSAETAPEAFF
NA	TRBJ1-6	TRBV7-9	NA	CASSLDRGNSPLHF
NA	TRBJ2-7	TRBV4-3	TRBD1	CASSPGSAGGSGEQYF
NA	TRBJ2-7	TRBV7-2	TRBD2	CASSLDRTSGYGYEQYF
NA	TRBJ2-2	TRBV19	NA	CASSPFTGELFF
NA	TRBJ2-1	TRBV28	NA	CATGGETEQFF
NA	TRBJ1-1	TRBV5-4	NA	CASGPTQGAYTEAFF
NA	TRBJ2-7	TRBV27	NA	CASSLRGTGHYEQYF
NA	TRBJ2-1	TRBV4-1	TRBD2	CASSQDTGLAVYNEQFF
NA	TRBJ2-1	TRBV9	TRBD2	CASSAAGGYNEQFF
NA	TRBJ2-1	TRBV7-9	NA	CSSSLRQNEQFF
NA	TRBJ2-2	TRBV27	NA	CASSLSGGTTGELFF
NA	TRBJ2-3	TRBV9	TRBD2	CASSVVGTRPDTQYF
NA	TRBJ1-3	TRBV6-5	NA	CASRPSGSGNTIYF
NA	TRBJ2-1	TRBV4-2	NA	CASAQGLEGNEQFF
few	TRBJ2-7	TRBV13	NA	CASSSGLKTYEQYF
NA	TRBJ2-7	TRBV6-1	NA	CASSEDSHNEQYF
NA	TRBJ1-3	TRBV6-1	NA	CASRAGQDAGNTIYF
NA	TRBJ1-2	TRBV4-3	NA	CASSQDERYGYTF
NA	TRBJ2-7	TRBV15	TRBD2	CATSRGTSGGPYEQYF
NA	TRBJ1-1	TRBV11-2	NA	CASSSLQGIRSEAFF
few	TRBJ1-1	TRBV11-3	NA	CASSLGSNEAFF
NA	TRBJ2-1	TRBV9	TRBD1	CASSGGTGRGFF
NA	TRBJ1-2	TRBV7-2	NA	CASSLRDGGGSDYGYTF
NA	TRBJ2-3	TRBV7-2	NA	CASSQSSGLTDTQYF
NA	TRBJ1-6	TRBV9	NA	CASSPGQGRYNSPLHF
once	TRBJ2-7	TRBV4-2	TRBD2	CASSQTLAGGPYYEQYF
NA	TRBJ2-3	TRBV2	TRBD1	CARSQGAGSTDTQYF
NA	TRBJ2-2	TRBV19	TRBD2	CASRDPGTSYTGELFF
NA	TRBJ1-6	TRBV5-1	NA	CASSSRGIGNSPLHF
NA	TRBJ2-1	TRBV10-3	NA	CATTGGNEQFF
NA	TRBJ1-4	TRBV15	NA	CATSRERGLPGRGEKLFF
NA	TRBJ2-1	TRBV7-9	TRBD2	CASSTGTSGGFVQFF
NA	TRBJ1-2	TRBV28	TRBD1	CASSVGDRDYGYTF
NA	TRBJ2-5	TRBV12-5	TRBD2	CARGLGLAGRGETQYF
NA	TRBJ2-7	TRBV15	TRBD1	CATSREAPGGFYEQYF
NA	TRBJ2-1	TRBV6-4	NA	CASSKNPGSYEQFF